The source of this T cell receptor (beta chain) is a study of cytomegalovirus exposure and HLA in healthy donors. With regard to this clone: The antigen remains unidentified.

The protocol was immunoSEQ multiplex PCR, while the TCRdb copy is restricted to in-frame clones and leaves out a portion. The sample lists 70,000 to 80,000 clones, 85% to 95% occurring once. CDR1 is SGHRS and CDR2 is YFSETQ in the germline V gene. V lost 4 bases, J lost 0 bases, and 4 bases stayed unmatched. This CDR3 comprises 15 residues. Findings of the study overall: The study found most TCR sequences rare, yet found some public TCRs in many donors. Among TCR beta chains, those listed as cytomegalovirus-associated numbered some 160. Per published reports, the classifier diagnosed cytomegalovirus status with high specificity and sensitivity.

The receptor was isolated from a woman under 30 in good health and CMV-seropositive. The V and J genes are TRBV5-1 and TRBJ1-1; 9 bases align to TRBD1. Sequencing was carried out using PBMCs. This CDR3 is CASSRGTGLNTEAFF. CDR3 sequence (DNA): TGCGCCAGCAGCAGGGGGACAGGGTTGAACACTGAAGCTTTCTTT.